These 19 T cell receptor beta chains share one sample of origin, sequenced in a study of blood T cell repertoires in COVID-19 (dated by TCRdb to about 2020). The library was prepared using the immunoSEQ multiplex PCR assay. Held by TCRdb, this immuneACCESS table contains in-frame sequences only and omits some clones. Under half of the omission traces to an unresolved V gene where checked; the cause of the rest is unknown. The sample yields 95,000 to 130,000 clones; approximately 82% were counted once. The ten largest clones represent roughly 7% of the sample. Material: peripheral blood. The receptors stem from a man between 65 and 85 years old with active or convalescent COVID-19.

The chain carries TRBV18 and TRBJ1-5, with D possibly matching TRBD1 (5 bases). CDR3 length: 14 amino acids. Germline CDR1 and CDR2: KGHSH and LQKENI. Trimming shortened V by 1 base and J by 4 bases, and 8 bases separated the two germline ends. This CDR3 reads CASSPRQGNQPQHF. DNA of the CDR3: TGTGCCAGCTCACCACGTCAGGGAAATCAGCCCCAGCATTTT.

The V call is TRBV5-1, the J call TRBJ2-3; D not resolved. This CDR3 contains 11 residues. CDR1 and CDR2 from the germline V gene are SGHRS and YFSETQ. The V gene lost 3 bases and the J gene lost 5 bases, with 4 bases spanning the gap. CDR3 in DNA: TGCGCCAGCAGCTCAGTAGATACGCAGTATTTT. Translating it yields CASSSVDTQYF.

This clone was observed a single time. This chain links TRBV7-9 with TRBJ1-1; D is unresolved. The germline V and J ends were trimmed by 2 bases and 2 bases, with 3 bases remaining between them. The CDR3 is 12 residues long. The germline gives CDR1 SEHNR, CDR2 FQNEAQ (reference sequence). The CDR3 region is CASSLLNTEAFF. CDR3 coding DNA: TGTGCCAGCAGCTTACTTAACACTGAAGCTTTCTTT.

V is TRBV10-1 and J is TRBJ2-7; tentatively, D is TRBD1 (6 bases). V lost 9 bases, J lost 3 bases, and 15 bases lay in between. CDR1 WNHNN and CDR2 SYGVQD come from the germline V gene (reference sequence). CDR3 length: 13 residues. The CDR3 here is CARVPGHRYEQYF. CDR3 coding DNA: TGCGCCAGAGTACCGGGACACCGCTACGAGCAGTACTTC.

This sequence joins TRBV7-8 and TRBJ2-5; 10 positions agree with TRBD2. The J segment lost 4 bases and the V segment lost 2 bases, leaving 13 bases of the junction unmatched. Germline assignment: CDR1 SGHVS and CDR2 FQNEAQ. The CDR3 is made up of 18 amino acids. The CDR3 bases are TGTGCCAGCAGCTTAATTATCGGCAGCGGGGGGGCCCCAGAGACCCAGTACTTC. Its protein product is CASSLIIGSGGAPETQYF.

CDR3 loop: CASSPAPGTEAFF. CDR3 nucleotides: TGTGCCAGTAGCCCGGCACCGGGCACTGAAGCTTTCTTT. This sequence joins TRBV19 and TRBJ1-1; D ambiguous. The CDR3 loop spans 13 amino acids. CDR1 and CDR2 (germline): LNHDA, SQIVND (reference sequence). Trimming stripped 6 bases from V and 4 bases from J, with 12 bases between. The full variable domain, completed using reference TRBV19 and TRBJ1-1, is DGGITQSPKYLFRKEGQNVTLSCEQNLNHDAMYWYRQDPGQGLRLIYYSQIVNDFQKGDIAEGYSVSREKKESFPLTVTSAQKNPTAFYLCASSPAPGTEAFFGQGTRLTVV.

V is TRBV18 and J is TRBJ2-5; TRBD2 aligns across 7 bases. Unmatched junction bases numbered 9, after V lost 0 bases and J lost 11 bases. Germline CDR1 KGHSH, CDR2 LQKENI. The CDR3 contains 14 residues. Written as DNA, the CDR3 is TGTGCCAGCTCACCACCGGCCAGCGGGGCGGCTCAGTACTTC. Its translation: CASSPPASGAAQYF.

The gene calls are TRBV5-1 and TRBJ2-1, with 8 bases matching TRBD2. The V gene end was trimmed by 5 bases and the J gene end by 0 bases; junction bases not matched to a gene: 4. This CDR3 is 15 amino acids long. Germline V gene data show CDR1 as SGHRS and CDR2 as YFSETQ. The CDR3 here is CASSAGTSSYNEQFF. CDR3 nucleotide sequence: TGCGCCAGCAGTGCCGGGACTAGCTCCTACAATGAGCAGTTCTTC.

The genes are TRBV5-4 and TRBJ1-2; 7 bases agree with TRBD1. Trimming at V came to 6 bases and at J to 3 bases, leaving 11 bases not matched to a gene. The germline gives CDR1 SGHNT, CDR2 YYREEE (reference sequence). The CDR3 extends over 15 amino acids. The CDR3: CASTLFDREDYGYTF. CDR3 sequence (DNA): TGTGCCAGCACCCTGTTTGACAGGGAGGACTATGGCTACACCTTC.

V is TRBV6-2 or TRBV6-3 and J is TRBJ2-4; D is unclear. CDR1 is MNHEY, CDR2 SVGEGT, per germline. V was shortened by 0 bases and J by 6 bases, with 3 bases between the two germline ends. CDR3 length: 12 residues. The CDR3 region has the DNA TGTGCCAGCAGTTACTCCGGAAACATTCAGTACTTC. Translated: CASSYSGNIQYF.

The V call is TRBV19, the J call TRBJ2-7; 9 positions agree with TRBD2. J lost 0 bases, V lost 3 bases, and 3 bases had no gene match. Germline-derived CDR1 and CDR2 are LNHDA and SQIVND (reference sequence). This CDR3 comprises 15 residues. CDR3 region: CASSITSGPSYEQYF. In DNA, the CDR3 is TGTGCCAGTAGTATTACTAGCGGGCCCTCCTACGAGCAGTACTTC.

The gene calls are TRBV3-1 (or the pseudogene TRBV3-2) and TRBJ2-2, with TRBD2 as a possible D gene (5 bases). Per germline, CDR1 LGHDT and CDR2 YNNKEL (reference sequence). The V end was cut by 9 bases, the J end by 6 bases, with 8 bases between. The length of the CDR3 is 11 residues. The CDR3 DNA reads TGTGCCAGTCGGAGGTCCGGGGAGCTGTTTTTT. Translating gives CASRRSGELFF.

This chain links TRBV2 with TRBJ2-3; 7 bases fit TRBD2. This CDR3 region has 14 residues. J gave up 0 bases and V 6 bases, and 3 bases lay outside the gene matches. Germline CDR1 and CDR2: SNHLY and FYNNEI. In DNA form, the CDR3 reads TGTGCCAGCAGAGGACTAGATAGCACAGATACGCAGTATTTT. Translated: CASRGLDSTDTQYF.

The CDR3 reads CAISQSLGDSRNEKLFF. For the CDR3, the DNA is TGTGCCATCAGTCAGAGCCTTGGGGACAGCCGAAATGAAAAACTGTTTTTT. The chain combines TRBV10-3 with TRBJ1-4; TRBD1 matches at 7 bases. The length of the CDR3 is 17 residues. V lost 5 bases to trimming and J lost 5 bases; unmatched junction nucleotides: 14. Germline V gene data show CDR1 as ENHRY and CDR2 as SYGVKD.

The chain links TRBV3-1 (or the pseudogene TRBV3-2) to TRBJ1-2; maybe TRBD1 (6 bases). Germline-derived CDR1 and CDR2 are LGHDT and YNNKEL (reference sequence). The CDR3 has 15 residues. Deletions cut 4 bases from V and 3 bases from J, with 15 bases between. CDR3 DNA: TGTGCCAGCAGCCGAAGGGGCGCAGGGGACTATGGCTACACCTTC. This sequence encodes CASSRRGAGDYGYTF.

In DNA form, the CDR3 reads TGTGCCAGCAGCTCTAGCGGGGGACAAGAGACCCAGTACTTC. This encodes CASSSSGGQETQYF. V and J are TRBV4-2 and TRBJ2-5; 10 bases map to TRBD2. Germline assignment: CDR1 LGHNA and CDR2 YNFKEQ. This CDR3 has 14 amino acids. The junction had 2 bases not matched to a gene; V was cut back by 5 bases and J by 2 bases.

The CDR3 loop reads CASRRTGDSYEQYF. The DNA of the CDR3 is TGCGCCAGCAGACGGACAGGGGATTCCTACGAGCAGTACTTC. The chain carries TRBV5-1 and TRBJ2-7; TRBD1 matches 9 bases. This CDR3 is 14 amino acids long. Germline CDR1 and CDR2: SGHRS and YFSETQ. The V segment lost 5 bases and the J segment 1 base; nucleotides outside the gene matches: 4.

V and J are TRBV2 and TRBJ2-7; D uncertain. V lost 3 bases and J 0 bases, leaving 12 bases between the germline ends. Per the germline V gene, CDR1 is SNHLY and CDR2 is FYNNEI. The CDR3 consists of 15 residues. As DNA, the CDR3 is TGTGCCAGCAGTGATCGTCACACCTCCTCCTACGAGCAGTACTTC. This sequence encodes CASSDRHTSSYEQYF.

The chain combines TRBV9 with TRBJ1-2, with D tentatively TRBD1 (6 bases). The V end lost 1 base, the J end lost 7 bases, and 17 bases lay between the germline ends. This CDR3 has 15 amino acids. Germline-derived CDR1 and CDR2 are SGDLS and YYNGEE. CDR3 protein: CASSVNPTGIVGYTF. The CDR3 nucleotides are TGTGCCAGCAGCGTAAACCCAACAGGGATCGTTGGCTACACCTTC. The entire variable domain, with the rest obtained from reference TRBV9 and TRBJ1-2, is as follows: DSGVTQTPKHLITATGQRVTLRCSPRSGDLSVYWYQQSLDQGLQFLIQYYNGEERAKGNILERFSAQQFPDLHSELNLSSLELGDSALYFCASSVNPTGIVGYTFGSGTRLTVV.